The TCR beta chain under discussion was sequenced for a study of CD8+ T cells in alopecia areata. Study overall: Each day, treated patients took oral tofacitinib twice, at 5 to 10 mg per dose. General observations from the study: Scalp and blood retained many expanded lesional clones during tofacitinib.

Trimming at V came to 4 bases and at J to 1 base, leaving 3 bases not matched to a gene. The germline gives CDR1 GTSNPN, CDR2 SVGIG (reference sequence). This CDR3 is 13 amino acids long. After isolation, RNA underwent reverse transcription to generate cDNA as the sequencing template. Assay: immunoSEQ multiplex PCR; the TCRdb copy retains only in-frame clones and omits some. The sample holds 150,000 to 200,000 clones, roughly 60% seen once. Treatment meaning: oral pan-JAK inhibitor, 5-10 mg twice daily. In alopecia areata patients, both lesional scalp punch biopsies and peripheral blood were collected. This clone has only a few counts. The antigen is undetermined.

The origin of this receptor is a human donor with alopecia areata. The rearrangement joins TRBV30 to TRBJ1-1; 7 bases are a match to TRBD1. This specimen was CD4+ T cells sorted from blood, taken at week 24, from a patient treated with tofacitinib. CDR3 sequence reads: CAWIRTGNTEAFF. The CDR3 bases are TGTGCCTGGATTAGGACAGGGAACACTGAAGCTTTCTTT. Full variable domain (outside the CDR3, taken from reference TRBV30 and TRBJ1-1): SQTIHQWPATLVQPVGSPLSLECTVEGTSNPNLYWYRQAAGRGLQLLFYSVGIGQISSEVPQNLSASRPQDRQFILSSKKLLLSDSGFYLCAWIRTGNTEAFFGQGTRLTVV.